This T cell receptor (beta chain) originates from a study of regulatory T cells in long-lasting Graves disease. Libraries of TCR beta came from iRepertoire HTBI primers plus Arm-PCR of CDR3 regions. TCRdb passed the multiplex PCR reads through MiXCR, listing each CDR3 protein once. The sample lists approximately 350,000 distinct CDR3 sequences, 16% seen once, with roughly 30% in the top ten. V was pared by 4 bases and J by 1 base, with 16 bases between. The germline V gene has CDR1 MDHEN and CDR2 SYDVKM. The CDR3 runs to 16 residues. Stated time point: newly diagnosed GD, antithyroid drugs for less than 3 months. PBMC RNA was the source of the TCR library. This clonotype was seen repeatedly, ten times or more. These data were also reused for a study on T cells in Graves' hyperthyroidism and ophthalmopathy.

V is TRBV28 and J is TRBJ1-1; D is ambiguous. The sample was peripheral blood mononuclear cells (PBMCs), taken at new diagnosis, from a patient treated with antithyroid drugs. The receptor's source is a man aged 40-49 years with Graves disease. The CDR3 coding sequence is TGTGCCAGCAGTTCCGACCCCGGACGGCAGAACACTGAAGCTTTCTTT. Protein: CASSSDPGRQNTEAFF.